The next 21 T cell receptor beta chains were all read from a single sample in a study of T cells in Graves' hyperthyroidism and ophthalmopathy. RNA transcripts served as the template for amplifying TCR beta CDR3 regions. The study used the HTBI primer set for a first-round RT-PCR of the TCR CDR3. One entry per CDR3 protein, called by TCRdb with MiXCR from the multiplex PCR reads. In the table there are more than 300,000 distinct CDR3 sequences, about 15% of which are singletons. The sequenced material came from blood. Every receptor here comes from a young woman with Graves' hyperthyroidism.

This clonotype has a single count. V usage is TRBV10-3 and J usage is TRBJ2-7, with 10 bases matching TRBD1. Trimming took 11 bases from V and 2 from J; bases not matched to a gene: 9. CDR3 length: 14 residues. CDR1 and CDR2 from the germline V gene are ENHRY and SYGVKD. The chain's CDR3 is CAVTGTGVPYEQYF. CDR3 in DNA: TGTGCCGTTACCGGGACAGGGGTCCCCTACGAGCAGTACTTC.

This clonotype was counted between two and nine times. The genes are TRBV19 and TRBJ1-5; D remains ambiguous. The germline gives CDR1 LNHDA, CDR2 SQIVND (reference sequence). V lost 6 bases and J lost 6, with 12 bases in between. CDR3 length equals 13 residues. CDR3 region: CASSDPDTQPQHF. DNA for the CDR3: TGTGCCAGTAGCGACCCTGACACTCAGCCCCAGCATTTT.

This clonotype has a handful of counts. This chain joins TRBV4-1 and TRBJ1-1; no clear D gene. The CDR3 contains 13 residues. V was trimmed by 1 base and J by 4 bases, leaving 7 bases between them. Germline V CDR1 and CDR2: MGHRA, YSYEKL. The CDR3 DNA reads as TGCGCCAGCAGCCAAGTCTTAGGCACTGAAGCTTTCTTT. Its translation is CASSQVLGTEAFF.

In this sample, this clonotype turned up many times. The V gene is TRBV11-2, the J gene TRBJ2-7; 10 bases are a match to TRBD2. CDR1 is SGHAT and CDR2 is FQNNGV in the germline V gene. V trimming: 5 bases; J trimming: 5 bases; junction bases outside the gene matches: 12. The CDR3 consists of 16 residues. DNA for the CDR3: TGTGCCAGCAGCCCTGCCGTCGGACTAGCGGTCCACGAGCAGTACTTC. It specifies CASSPAVGLAVHEQYF.

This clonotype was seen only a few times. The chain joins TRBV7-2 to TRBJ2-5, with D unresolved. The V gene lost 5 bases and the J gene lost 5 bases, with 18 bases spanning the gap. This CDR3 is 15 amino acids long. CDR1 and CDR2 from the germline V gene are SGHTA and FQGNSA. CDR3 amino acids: CASSPSRSSRETQYF. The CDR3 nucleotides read TGTGCCAGCAGCCCAAGCCGAAGTAGTCGGGAGACCCAGTACTTC.

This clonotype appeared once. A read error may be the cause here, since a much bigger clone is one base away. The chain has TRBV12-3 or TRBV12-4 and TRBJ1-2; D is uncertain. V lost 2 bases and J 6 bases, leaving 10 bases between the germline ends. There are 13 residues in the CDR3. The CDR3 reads CASSLRDFDGYTF. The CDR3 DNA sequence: TGTGCCAGCAGTTTACGGGATTTTGATGGCTACACCTTC.

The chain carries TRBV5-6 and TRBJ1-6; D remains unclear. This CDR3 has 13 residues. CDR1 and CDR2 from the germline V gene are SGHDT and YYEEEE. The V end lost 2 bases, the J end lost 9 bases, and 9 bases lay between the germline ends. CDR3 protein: CASSFAGSSPLHF. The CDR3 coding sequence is TGTGCCAGCAGCTTCGCCGGGTCTTCACCCCTCCACTTT.

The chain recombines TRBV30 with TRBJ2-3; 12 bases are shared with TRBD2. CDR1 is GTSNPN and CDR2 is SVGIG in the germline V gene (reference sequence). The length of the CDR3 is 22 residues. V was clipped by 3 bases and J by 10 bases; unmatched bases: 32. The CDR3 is CAWRESGTGRLTSGSRFFAQYF. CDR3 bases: TGTGCCTGGAGGGAGTCCGGGACAGGGAGGTTGACTAGCGGGAGCCGTTTTTTCGCGCAGTATTTT.

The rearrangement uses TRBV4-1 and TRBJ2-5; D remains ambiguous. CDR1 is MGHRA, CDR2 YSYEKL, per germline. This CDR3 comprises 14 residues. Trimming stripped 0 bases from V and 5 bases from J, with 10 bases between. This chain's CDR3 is CASSQELSVETQYF. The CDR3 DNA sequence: TGCGCCAGCAGCCAAGAGTTGTCCGTGGAGACCCAGTACTTC.

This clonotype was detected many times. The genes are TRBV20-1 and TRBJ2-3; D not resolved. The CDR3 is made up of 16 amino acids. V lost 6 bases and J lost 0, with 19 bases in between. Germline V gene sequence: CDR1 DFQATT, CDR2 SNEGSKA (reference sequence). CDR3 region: CSANQLLFTSTDTQYF. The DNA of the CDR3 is TGCAGTGCCAACCAACTCCTTTTTACTAGCACAGATACGCAGTATTTT.

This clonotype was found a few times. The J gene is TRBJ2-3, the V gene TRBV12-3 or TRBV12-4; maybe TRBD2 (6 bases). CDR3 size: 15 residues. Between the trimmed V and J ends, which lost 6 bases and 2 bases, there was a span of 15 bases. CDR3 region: CASSPGGSSTDTQYF. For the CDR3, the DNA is TGTGCCAGCAGCCCCGGGGGTAGCTCCACAGATACGCAGTATTTT.

The chain's CDR3 is CASSVVGETGQLNTEAFF. The CDR3 DNA reads TGTGCCAGCAGCGTAGTCGGCGAGACGGGACAGCTGAACACTGAAGCTTTCTTT. The genes are TRBV9 and TRBJ1-1, with TRBD1 matching over 7 bases. V shed 0 bases, J shed 0 bases, and the junction held 11 bases outside the gene matches. Germline CDR1 is SGDLS and CDR2 is YYNGEE. The CDR3 totals 18 residues.

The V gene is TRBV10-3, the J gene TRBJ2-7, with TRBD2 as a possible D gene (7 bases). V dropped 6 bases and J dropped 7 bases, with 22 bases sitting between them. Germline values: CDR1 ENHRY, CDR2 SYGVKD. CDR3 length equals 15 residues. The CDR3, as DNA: TGTGCCATCAGGACCGGGGGGCAGGGAATCACGGAGCAGTACTTC. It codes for CAIRTGGQGITEQYF.

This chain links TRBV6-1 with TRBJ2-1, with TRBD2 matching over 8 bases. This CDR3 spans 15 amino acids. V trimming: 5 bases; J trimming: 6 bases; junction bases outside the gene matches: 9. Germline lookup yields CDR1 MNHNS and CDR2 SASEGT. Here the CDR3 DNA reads TGTGCCAGCAGTTACAGCGGGAGTTTGTCCAATGAGCAGTTCTTC. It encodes CASSYSGSLSNEQFF.

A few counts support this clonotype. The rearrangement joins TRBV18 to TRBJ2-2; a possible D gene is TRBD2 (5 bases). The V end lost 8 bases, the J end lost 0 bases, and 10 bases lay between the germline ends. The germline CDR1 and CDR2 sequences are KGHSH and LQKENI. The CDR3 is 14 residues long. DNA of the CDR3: TGTGCCAGCCAACCGGGGTCGAACACCGGGGAGCTGTTTTTT. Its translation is CASQPGSNTGELFF.

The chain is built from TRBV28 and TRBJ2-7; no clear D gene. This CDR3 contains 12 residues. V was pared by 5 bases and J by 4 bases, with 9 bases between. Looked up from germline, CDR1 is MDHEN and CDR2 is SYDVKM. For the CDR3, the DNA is TGTGCCAGCAGTCCCATGGAGTACGAGCAGTACTTC. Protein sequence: CASSPMEYEQYF.

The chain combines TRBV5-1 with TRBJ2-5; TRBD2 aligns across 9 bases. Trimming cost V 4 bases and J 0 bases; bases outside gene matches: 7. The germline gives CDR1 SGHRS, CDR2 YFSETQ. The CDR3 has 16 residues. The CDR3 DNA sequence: TGCGCCAGCAGCCCCTTTAGCGGGAGCCACCAAGAGACCCAGTACTTC. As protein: CASSPFSGSHQETQYF.

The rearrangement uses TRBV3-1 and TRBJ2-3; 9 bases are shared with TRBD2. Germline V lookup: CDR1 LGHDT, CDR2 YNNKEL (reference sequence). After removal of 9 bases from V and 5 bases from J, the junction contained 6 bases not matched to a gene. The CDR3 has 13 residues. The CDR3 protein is CASSGLARDTQYF. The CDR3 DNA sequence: TGTGCCAGTTCGGGACTAGCAAGAGATACGCAGTATTTT.

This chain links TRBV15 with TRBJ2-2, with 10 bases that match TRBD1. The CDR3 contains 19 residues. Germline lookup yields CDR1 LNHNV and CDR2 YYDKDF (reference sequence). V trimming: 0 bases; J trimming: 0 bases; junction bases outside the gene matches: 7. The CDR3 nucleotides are TGTGCCACCAGCAGAGACAGGACAGGGGGGGATTCGAACACCGGGGAGCTGTTTTTT. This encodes CATSRDRTGGDSNTGELFF. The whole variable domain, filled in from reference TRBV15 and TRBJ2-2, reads DAMVIQNPRYQVTQFGKPVTLSCSQTLNHNVMYWYQQKSSQAPKLLFHYYDKDFNNEADTPDNFQSRRPNTSFCFLDIRSPGLGDTAMYLCATSRDRTGGDSNTGELFFGEGSRLTVL.

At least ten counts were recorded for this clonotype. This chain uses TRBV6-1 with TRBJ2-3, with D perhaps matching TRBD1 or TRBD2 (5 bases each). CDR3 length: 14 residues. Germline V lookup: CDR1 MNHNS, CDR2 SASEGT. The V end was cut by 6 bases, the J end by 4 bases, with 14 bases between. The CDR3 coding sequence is TGTGCCAGCAGGGGGACCGCGGCTCCAGATACGCAGTATTTT. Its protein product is CASRGTAAPDTQYF.

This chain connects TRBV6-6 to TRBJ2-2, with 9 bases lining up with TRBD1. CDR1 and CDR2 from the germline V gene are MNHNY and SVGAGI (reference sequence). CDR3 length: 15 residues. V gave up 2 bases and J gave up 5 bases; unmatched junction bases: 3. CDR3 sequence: CASSYGTGQTGELFF. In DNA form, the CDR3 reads TGTGCCAGCAGTTACGGGACAGGGCAGACCGGGGAGCTGTTTTTT.